This T cell receptor (beta chain) emerged from a study of STAT5B mutations in CD4+ large granular lymphocyte leukemia. About the research overall: Among healthy donors, a particular HLA allele went with more CDR3 'QG' motifs. Study-level results: 8/27 top patient clones versus 2/35 control clones were TRBV06-family. Patient CD4-sorted repertoires stayed more clonal than healthy ones after leukemic-clone removal. The CD4+ versus CD8+ T-LGLL clonality difference may reflect limited sample size.

Here immunoSEQ multiplex PCR was the method, and the copy in TCRdb shows in-frame clones only, minus some. The table records 15,000 to 25,000 clones, approximately 84% of them present only once. Germline V lookup: CDR1 MDHEN, CDR2 SYDVKM. The CDR3 runs 14 residues. Trimming cost V 9 bases and J 5 bases, with 16 bases left between them. Regarding this clone: What it recognizes is unknown.

Specimen: CD4+ T cells from blood buffy coats. This rearrangement joins TRBV28 to TRBJ2-2; the D gene is possibly TRBD2 (6 bases). The sequence was obtained from a human donor in good health. CDR3 DNA sequence: TGTGCCAGTTTACCTCTAGCGTGGACCGGGGAGCTGTTTTTT. Protein: CASLPLAWTGELFF.